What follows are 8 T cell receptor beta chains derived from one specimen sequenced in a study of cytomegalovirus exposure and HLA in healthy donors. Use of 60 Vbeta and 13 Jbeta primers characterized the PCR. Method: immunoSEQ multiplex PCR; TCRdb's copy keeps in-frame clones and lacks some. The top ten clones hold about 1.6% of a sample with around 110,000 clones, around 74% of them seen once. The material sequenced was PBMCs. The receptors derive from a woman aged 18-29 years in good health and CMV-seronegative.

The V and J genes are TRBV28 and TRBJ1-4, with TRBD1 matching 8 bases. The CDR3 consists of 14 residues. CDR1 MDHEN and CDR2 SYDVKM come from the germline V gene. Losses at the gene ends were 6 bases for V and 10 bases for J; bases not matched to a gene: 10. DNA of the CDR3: TGTGCCAGCAGCCCAGGGGGCGTTCTGGGAAAACTGTTTTTT. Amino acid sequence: CASSPGGVLGKLFF.

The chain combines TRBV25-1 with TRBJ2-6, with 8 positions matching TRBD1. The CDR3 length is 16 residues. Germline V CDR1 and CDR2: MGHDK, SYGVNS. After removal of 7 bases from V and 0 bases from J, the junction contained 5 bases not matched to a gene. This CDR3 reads CASTRTGSSGANVLTF. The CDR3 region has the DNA TGTGCCAGCACCCGGACAGGGAGCTCTGGGGCCAACGTCCTGACTTTC.

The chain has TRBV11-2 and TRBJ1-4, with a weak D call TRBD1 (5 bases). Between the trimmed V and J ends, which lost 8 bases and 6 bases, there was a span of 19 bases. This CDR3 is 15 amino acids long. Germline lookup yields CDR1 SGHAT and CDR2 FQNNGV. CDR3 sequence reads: CASGELKGRYEKLFF. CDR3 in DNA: TGTGCCAGCGGAGAGTTGAAGGGGCGTTATGAAAAACTGTTTTTT.

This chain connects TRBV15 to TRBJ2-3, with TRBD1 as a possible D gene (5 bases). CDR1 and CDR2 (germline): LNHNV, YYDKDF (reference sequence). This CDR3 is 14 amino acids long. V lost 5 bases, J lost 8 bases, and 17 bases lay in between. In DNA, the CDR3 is TGTGCCACCAGCCCTCAAAACCTCAGGGTTACGCAGTATTTT. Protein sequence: CATSPQNLRVTQYF.

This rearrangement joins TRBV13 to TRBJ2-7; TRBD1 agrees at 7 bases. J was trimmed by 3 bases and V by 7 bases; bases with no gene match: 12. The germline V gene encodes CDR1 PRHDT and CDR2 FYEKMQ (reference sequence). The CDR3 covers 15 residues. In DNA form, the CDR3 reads TGTGCCAGCACAAAGCGAGGGACAGCCCGCTACGAGCAGTACTTC. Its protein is CASTKRGTARYEQYF.

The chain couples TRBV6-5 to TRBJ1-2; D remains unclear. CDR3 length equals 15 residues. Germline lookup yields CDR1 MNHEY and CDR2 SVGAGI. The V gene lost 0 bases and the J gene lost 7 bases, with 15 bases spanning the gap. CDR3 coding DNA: TGTGCCAGCAGTTACTCCGGAGTGGGCGCGGGTGGCTACACCTTC. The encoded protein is CASSYSGVGAGGYTF.

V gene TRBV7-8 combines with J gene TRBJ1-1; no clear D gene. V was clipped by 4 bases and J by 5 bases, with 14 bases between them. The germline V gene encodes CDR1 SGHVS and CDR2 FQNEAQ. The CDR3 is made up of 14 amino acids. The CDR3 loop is CASSYAAVQTEAFF. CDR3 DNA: TGTGCCAGCAGCTACGCTGCGGTTCAGACTGAAGCTTTCTTT. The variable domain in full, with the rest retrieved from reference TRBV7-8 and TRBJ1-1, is GAGVSQSPRYKVAKRGQDVALRCDPISGHVSLFWYQQALGQGPEFLTYFQNEAQLDKSGLPSDRFFAERPEGSVSTLKIQRTQQEDSAVYLCASSYAAVQTEAFFGQGTRLTVV.

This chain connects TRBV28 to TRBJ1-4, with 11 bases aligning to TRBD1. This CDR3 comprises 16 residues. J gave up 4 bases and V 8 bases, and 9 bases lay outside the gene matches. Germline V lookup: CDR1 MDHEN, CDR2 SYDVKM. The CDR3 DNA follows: TGTGCCAGCGGAGGACAGGGGGCGCTTGATAATGAAAAACTGTTTTTT. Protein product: CASGGQGALDNEKLFF.